This T cell receptor (beta chain) was recovered during a study of CD8+CD57+ T cells in acquired aplastic anemia. Study as a whole: Sorted CD4+ plus CD8+ cells gave DNA averaging approximately 3.2 ug.

The template for TCR beta VDJ and CDR3 sequence profiling was genomic DNA. TCRdb processed the reads anew with MiXCR; each CDR3 protein has one entry. The repertoire includes approximately 470,000 distinct CDR3 sequences, roughly a third of them detected once, and 0.7% to 1% sits in the top ten. Before being chosen for sequencing, patients had shown CD8+CD57+ cell expansion by flow cytometry. Every one of the patients had aplastic anemia (severe, acquired). The table lists this clonotype with many counts. What it recognizes is unknown. Study results and limitations: In CD8+ cells, Simpson's diversity showed no significant difference between patients and controls. It was found that twenty-nine CD8+ CDR3 sequences were shared between patients and controls.

In germline, CDR1 is ENHRY, CDR2 SYGVKD. The CDR3 runs 12 residues. With 8 bases clipped from V and 4 bases from J, the junction kept 2 bases outside the gene matches. Source material: sorted CD4+, CD8+, or CD8+CD57+ T cells (not recorded which) from PBMCs. The rearrangement uses TRBV10-3 and TRBJ1-3; 7 nucleotides line up with TRBD1. The sequence came from a human donor with aplastic anemia. In DNA, the CDR3 is TGTGCCATCGAGGGACAGGGAAACACCATATATTTT. The encoded protein is CAIEGQGNTIYF.